This T cell receptor (beta chain) was observed in a study of T cell repertoires in cytomegalovirus infection. The CDR3 is made up of 13 amino acids. V was shortened by 9 bases and J by 2 bases, with 13 bases between the two germline ends. Germline V gives CDR1 SGHVS, CDR2 FQNEAQ. TCRdb re-derived calls from the reads in MiXCR, one entry per CDR3 protein. The sample lists about 740,000 distinct CDR3 sequences, approximately 40% seen once, with about 2.8% in the top ten. Sequenced input: PBMCs. The TCR originated in a human donor in good health (CMV status not recorded). Some clones in this sample may be carry-over from other donors' samples. This chain links TRBV7-8 with TRBJ1-1; no clear D gene. CDR3 nucleotide sequence: TGTGCCAGTGCGGCGGTATCCAACACTGAAGCTTTCTTT. It codes for CASAAVSNTEAFF.